This T cell receptor (beta chain) derives from a study of CXCR3-negative and CXCR3-positive naive CD8 T cells. At around 300,000 cells each, triplicate sorts were carried out for each CD8+ T cell subset. General study points: Memory cells showed distinct TRBV-TRBJ patterns, while the two naive subsets matched.

Points on this clonotype: Antigen specificity is unknown.

Germline V gene data show CDR1 as SGHAT and CDR2 as FQNNGV. CDR3 length equals 15 residues. TRB cDNA libraries were made by UMI-labeled 5' RACE. With the 5' RACE reads reprocessed, TCRdb shows one record per CDR3 protein and no DNA. The sample has around 81,000 distinct CDR3 sequences, and its top ten clones hold roughly 1.5%. The sequencing input was naive CXCR3- CD8+ T cells from blood. The subset was: CD45RO-CCR7+CD27+CD95- naive CD8+ T cells lacking CXCR3 (TNR3-). This TCR was sampled from a human donor in good health. Some clones in this sample may be carry-over from other donors' samples. V usage is TRBV11-2 and J usage is TRBJ2-7; the D gene TCRdb calls, TRBD1, cannot be checked with no DNA. The CDR3 region is CASSLGRGIPYEQYF.